The clone carrying this T cell receptor (beta chain) was seen a handful of times. Its antigen is unidentified. These data originate in a study of cytomegalovirus exposure and HLA in healthy donors. Study results and caveats: Most TCRs appeared rarely, but some public TCRs recurred in many donors.

The CDR3 loop spans 15 amino acids. The V gene's germline CDR1 is LNHDA and CDR2 SQIVND (reference sequence). V was trimmed by 3 bases and J by 3 bases, leaving 12 bases between them. TCRdb's table, derived via immunoSEQ multiplex PCR, lists solely in-frame clones and lacks some. Of approximately 300,000 clones listed, just over 85% were seen once; the top ten hold over 0.8%. The sample comprised PBMCs. This chain connects TRBV19 to TRBJ2-1; possibly TRBD2 for D (6 bases). This receptor was identified in a woman aged 18-29 years in good health and CMV-seronegative. In nucleotides, the CDR3 is TGTGCCAGTAGTATTCTAGCGTCCTTCTACAATGAGCAGTTCTTC. Protein product: CASSILASFYNEQFF.